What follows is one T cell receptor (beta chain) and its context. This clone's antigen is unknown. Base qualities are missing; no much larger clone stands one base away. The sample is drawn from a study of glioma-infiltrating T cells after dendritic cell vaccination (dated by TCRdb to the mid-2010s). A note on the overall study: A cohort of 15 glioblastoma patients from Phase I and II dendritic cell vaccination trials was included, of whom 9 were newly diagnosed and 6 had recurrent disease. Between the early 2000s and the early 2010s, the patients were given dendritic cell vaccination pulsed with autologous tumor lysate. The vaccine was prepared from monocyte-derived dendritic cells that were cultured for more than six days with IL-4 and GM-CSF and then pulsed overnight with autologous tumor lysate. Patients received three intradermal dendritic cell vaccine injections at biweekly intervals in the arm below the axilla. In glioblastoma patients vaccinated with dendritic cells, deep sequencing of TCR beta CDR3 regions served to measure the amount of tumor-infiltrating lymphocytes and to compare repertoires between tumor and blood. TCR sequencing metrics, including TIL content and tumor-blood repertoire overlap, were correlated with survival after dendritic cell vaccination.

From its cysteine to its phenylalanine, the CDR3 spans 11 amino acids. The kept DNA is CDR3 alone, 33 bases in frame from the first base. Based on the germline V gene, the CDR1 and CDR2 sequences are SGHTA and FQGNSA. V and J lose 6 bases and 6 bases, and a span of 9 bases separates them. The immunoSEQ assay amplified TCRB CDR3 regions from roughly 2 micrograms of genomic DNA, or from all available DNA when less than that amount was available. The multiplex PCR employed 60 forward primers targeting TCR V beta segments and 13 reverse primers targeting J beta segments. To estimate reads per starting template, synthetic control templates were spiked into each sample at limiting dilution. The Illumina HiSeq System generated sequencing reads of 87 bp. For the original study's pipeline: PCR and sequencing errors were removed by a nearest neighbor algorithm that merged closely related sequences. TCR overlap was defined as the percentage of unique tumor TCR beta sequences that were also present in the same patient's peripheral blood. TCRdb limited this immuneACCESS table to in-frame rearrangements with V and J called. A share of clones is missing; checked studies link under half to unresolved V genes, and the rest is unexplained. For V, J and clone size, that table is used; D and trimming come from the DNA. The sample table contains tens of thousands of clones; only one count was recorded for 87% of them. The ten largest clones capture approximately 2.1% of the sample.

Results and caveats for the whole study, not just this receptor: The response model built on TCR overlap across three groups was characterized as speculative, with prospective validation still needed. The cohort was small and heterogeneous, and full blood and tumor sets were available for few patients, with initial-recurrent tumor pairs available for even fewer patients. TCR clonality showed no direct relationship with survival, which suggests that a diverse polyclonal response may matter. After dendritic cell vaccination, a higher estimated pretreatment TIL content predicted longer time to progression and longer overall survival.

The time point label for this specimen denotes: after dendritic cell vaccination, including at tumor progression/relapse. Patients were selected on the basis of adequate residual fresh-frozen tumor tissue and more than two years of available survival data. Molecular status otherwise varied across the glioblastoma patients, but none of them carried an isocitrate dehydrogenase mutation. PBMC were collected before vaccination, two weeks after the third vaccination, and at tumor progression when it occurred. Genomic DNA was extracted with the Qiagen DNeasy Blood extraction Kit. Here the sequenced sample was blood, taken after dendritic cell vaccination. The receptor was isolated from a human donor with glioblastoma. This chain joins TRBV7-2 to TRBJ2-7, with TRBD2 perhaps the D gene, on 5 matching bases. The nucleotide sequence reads TGTGCCAGCAGGGGAGAAGGCGAGCAGTACTTC. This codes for CASRGEGEQYF.